These T cell receptor beta chains were read from a single sample in a study of OX40 agonist ivuxolimab in advanced cancers. Measured with immunoSEQ multiplex PCR; TCRdb has only the in-frame clones, and not every one. The sample carries 45,000 to 65,000 clones, 88% recorded once. This sample comprised CD4+ or CD8+ T cells sorted from blood, obtained in a trial of the OX40 agonist ivuxolimab. The receptor source for this set is an adult with an advanced solid tumor such as melanoma, head and neck, liver or kidney cancer. CDR3s leave out the opening cysteine and the closing phenylalanine or tryptophan. The order of the fields is J gene, V gene, CDR3 protein.

J: TRBJ2-3; V: TRBV7-3; CDR3: ASSLMRGSTDTQY
J: TRBJ1-5; V: TRBV7-2; CDR3: ASSFGLGDQPQH
J: TRBJ2-5; V: TRBV5-1; CDR3: ASSRGGGETQY
J: TRBJ1-3; V: TRBV11-2; CDR3: ASSGRTASSGNTIY
J: TRBJ2-2; V: TRBV6-1; CDR3: ASSGTNTGELF
J: TRBJ1-3; V: TRBV30; CDR3: AWTQGTSLISGNTIY
J: TRBJ1-6; V: TRBV5-1; CDR3: ASSLVGTASSYNSPLH
J: TRBJ2-7; V: TRBV29-1; CDR3: SGGASYEQY
J: TRBJ1-3; V: TRBV5-1; CDR3: ASSFDIYSGNTIY
J: TRBJ2-7; V: TRBV29-1; CDR3: SVRGRASIHEQY
J: TRBJ2-7; V: TRBV6-5; CDR3: ASSYRDRSEQY
J: TRBJ2-5; V: TRBV15; CDR3: ATTRRGETQY
J: TRBJ2-5; V: TRBV7-8; CDR3: ASSLVPTRLETQY
J: TRBJ1-1; V: TRBV30; CDR3: AWSATGMNTEAF
J: TRBJ2-5; V: TRBV28; CDR3: ATLGVRLRETQY
J: TRBJ1-1; V: TRBV6-5; CDR3: ASTEGLNTEAF
J: TRBJ1-2; V: TRBV4-2; CDR3: ASSQDRSYGYT
J: TRBJ2-5; V: TRBV7-6; CDR3: ASSLGGAGRETQY
J: TRBJ1-1; V: TRBV11-2; CDR3: ASSLVAGGNMNTEAF
J: TRBJ2-7; V: TRBV7-3; CDR3: ASSHSPDTSYEQY
J: TRBJ2-5; V: TRBV4-2; CDR3: ASSQAYRGQYQETQY
J: TRBJ1-5; V: TRBV9; CDR3: ASSVGSRGGEPQH
J: TRBJ1-2; V: TRBV9; CDR3: ASSVEGYLTGYT
J: TRBJ2-1; V: TRBV15; CDR3: ATAPQAAYNEQF
J: TRBJ2-3; V: TRBV6-1; CDR3: ASSDRDGGPDTQY
J: TRBJ2-3; V: TRBV5-4; CDR3: ASSLDRGHSTDTQY
J: TRBJ1-4; V: TRBV2; CDR3: ASSGGQGAREKLF
J: TRBJ2-3; V: TRBV10-1; CDR3: ASSSHRVDTQY
J: TRBJ1-4; V: TRBV7-8; CDR3: ASSLRGPEKLF
J: TRBJ2-2; V: TRBV7-8; CDR3: ASSSQGVRDRLTGELF
J: TRBJ1-4; V: TRBV11-2; CDR3: ASSPTGADNEKLF
J: TRBJ2-5; V: TRBV7-8; CDR3: ASSLQGLQETQY
J: TRBJ2-1; V: TRBV11-3; CDR3: ASSRGAASGNRDEQF
J: TRBJ1-2; V: TRBV7-8; CDR3: ANSLDSFGGYT
J: TRBJ2-5; V: TRBV5-8; CDR3: ASSLAVVGRETQY
J: TRBJ1-5; V: TRBV30; CDR3: AWSGTGDQPQH
J: TRBJ1-2; V: TRBV28; CDR3: ASSLRQNGYT
J: TRBJ1-3; V: TRBV30; CDR3: AWSGGGSGNTIY
J: TRBJ1-2; V: TRBV2; CDR3: ASSGWEGGYGYT
J: TRBJ1-1; V: TRBV7-7; CDR3: ASSLVQNTEAF
J: TRBJ1-1; V: TRBV2; CDR3: ASGGGQLNTEAF
J: TRBJ2-3; V: TRBV2; CDR3: ASSYGTIRTDTQY
J: TRBJ1-1; V: TRBV15; CDR3: ATSRSLGQAF
J: TRBJ2-3; V: TRBV6-1; CDR3: ASSEVGGGRSTDTQY
J: TRBJ1-2; V: TRBV19; CDR3: ASSIGSVRYT
J: TRBJ1-1; V: TRBV9; CDR3: ASSVTTGGAEAF
J: TRBJ2-1; V: TRBV5-6; CDR3: ASSLGTSGREVDEQF
J: TRBJ2-5; V: TRBV29-1; CDR3: SEGVSETQY
J: TRBJ2-1; V: TRBV5-8; CDR3: ASSLETGSNEQF
J: TRBJ1-1; V: TRBV10-3; CDR3: AISEGQGPTEAF
J: TRBJ2-7; V: TRBV5-4; CDR3: ASSLSLRHEQY
J: TRBJ1-6; V: TRBV5-6; CDR3: ASSLESQGIGPLH
J: TRBJ1-1; V: TRBV18; CDR3: ASSPHQGAGLTEAF